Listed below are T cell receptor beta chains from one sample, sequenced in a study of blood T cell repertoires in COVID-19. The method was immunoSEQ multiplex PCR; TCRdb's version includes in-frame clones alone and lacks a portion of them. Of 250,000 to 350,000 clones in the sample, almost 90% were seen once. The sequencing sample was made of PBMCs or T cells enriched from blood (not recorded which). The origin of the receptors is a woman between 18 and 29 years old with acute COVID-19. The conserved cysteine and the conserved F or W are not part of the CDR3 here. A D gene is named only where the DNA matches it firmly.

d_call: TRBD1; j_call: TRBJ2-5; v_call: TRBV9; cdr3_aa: ASSGGGVQETQY
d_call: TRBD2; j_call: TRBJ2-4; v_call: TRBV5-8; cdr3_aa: ASSPGGGSRAKNIQY
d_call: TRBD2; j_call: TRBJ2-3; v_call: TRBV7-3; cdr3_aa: ASSPGPGTSGRDTQY
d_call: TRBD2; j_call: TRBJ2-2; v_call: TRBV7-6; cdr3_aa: ASSLPPGGGYTGELF
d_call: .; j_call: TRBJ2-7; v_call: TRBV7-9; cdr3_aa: ASSFRSGGSYEQY
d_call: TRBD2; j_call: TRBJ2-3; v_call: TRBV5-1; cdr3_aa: ASSLSLAGEDTQY
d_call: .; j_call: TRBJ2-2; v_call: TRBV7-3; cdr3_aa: ASSSQGTGELF
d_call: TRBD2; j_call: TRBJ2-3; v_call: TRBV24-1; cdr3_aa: ATSDFPRVAGAPDTQY
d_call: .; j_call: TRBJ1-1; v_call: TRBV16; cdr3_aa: ASSQSGRGKSTEAF
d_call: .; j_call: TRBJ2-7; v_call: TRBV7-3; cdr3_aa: ASSLTRGTEQY
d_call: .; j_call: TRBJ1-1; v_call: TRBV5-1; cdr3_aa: ASSLMGARTEAF
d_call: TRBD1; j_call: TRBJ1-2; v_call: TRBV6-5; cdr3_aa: ASTHLQGAREGYT
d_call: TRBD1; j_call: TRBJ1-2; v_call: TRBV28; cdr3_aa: ATHETAGGYGYT
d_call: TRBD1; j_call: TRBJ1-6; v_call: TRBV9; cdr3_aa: ASSGGQGESPLH
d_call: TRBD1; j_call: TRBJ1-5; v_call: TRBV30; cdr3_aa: AWILGQGNQPQH
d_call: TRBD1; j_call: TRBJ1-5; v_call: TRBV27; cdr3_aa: ASSGQGEGQPQH
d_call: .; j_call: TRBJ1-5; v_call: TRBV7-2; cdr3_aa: ASSWEINQPQH
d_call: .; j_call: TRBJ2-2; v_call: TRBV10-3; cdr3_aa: AISPRTALNTGELF
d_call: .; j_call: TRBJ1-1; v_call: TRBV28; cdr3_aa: ASSLWGVRGTEAF
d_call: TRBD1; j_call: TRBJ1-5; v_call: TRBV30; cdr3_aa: AWSSRDSSFQPQH
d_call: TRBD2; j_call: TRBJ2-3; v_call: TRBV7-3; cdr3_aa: ASSLASGASGTQY
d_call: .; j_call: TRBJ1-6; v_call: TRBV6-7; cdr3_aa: ASTVDSLYNSPLH
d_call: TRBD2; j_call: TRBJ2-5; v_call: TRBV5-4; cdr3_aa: ASSLKAVGLASQETQY
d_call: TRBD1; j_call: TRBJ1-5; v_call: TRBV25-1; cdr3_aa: ASSEGTGESQPQH
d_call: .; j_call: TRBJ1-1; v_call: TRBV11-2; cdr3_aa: ASRHPGRQNTEAF
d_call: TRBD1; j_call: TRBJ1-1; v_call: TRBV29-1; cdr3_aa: SGQTGGRNTEAF
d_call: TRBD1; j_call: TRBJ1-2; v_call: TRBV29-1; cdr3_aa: SVGQGAYGYT
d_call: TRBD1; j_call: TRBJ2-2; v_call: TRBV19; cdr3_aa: ASPGGRGGELF
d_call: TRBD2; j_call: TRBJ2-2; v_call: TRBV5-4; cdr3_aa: ASSSGLAGAEELF
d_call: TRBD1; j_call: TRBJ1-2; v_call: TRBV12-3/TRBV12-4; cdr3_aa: ASSSGGHYGYT